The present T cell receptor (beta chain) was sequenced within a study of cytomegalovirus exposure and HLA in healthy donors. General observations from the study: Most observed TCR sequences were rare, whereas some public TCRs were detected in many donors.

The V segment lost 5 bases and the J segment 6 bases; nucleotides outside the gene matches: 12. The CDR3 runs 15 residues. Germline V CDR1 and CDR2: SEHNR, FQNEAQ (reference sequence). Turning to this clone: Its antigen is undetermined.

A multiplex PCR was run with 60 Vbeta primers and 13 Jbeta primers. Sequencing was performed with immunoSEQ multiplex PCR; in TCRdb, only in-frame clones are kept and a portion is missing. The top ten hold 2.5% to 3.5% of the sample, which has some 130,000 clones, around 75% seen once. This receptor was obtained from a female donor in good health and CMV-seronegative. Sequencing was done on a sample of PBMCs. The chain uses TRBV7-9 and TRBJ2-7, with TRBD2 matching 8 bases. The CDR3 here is CASSPGIAGIGEQYF. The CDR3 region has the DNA TGTGCCAGCAGCCCTGGAATAGCGGGAATAGGCGAGCAGTACTTC.